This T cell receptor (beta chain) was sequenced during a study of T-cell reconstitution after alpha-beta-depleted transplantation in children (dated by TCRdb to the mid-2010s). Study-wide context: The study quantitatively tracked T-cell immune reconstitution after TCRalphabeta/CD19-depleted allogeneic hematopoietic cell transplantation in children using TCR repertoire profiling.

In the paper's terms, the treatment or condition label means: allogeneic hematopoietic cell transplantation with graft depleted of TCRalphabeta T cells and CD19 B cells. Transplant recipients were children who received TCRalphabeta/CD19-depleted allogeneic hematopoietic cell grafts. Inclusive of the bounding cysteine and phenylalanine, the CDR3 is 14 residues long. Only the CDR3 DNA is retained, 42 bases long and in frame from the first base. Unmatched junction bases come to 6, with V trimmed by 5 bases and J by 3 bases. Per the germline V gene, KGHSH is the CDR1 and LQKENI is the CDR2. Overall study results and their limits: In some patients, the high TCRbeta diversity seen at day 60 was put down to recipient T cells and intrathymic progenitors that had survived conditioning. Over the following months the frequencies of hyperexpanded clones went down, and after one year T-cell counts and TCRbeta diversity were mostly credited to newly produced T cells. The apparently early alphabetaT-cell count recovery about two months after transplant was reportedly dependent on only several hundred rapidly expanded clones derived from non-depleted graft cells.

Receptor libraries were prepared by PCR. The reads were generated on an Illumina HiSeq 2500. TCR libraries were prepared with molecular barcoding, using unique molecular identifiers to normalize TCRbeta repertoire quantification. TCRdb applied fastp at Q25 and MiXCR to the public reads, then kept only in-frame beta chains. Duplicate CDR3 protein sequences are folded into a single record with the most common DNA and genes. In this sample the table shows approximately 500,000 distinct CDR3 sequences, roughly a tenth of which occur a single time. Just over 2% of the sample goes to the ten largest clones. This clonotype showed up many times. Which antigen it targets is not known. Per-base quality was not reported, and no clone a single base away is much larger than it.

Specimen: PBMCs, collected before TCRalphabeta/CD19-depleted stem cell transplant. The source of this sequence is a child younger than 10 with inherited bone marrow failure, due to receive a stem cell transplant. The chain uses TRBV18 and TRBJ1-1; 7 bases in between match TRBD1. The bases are TGTGCCAGCTCATCACAGGGGAAGGACACTGAAGCTTTCTTT. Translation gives CASSSQGKDTEAFF.